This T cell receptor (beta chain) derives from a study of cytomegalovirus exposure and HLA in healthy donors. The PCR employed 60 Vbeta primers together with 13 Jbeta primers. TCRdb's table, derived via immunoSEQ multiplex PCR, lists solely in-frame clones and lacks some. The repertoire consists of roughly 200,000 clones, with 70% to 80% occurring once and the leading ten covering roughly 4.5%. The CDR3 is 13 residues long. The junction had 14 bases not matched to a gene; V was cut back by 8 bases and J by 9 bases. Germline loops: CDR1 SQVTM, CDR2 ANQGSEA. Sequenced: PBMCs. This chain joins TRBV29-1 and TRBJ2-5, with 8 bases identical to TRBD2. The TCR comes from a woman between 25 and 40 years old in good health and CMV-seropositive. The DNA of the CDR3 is TGCAGCCTTCTAAAAGAGCGGGGGACGGCCCAGTACTTC. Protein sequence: CSLLKERGTAQYF.